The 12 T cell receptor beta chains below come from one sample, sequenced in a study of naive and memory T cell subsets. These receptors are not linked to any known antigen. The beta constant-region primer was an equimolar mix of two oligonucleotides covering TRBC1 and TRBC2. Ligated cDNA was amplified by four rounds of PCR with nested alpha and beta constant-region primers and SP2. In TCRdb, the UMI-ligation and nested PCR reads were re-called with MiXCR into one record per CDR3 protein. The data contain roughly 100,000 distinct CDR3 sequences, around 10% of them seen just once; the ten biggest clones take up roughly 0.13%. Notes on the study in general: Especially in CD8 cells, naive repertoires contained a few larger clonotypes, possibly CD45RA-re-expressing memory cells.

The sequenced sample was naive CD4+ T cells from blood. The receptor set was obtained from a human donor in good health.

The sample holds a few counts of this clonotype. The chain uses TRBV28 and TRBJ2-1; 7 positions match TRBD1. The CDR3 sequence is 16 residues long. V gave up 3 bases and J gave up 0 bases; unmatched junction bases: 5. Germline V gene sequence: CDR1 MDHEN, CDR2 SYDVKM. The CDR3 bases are TGTGCCAGCAGTTTCCCGACAGGGCGCTCCTACAATGAGCAGTTCTTC. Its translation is CASSFPTGRSYNEQFF. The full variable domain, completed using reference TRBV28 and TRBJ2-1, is DVKVTQSSRYLVKRTGEKVFLECVQDMDHENMFWYRQDPGLGLRLIYFSYDVKMKEKGDIPEGYSVSREKKERFSLILESASTNQTSMYLCASSFPTGRSYNEQFFGPGTRLTVL.

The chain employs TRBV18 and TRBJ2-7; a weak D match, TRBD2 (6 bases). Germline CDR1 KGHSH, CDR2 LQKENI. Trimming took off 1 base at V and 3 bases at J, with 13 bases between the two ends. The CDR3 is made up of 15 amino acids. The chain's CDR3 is CASSPLSGVIYEQYF. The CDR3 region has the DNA TGTGCCAGCTCACCACTCTCGGGGGTTATCTACGAGCAGTACTTC.

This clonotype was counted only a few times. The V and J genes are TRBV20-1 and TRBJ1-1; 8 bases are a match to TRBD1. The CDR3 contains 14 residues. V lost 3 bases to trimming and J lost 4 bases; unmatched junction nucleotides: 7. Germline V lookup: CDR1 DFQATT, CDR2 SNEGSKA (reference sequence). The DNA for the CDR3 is TGCAGTGCTAGGGACAGGGTGGGCGGCACTGAAGCTTTCTTT. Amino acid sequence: CSARDRVGGTEAFF.

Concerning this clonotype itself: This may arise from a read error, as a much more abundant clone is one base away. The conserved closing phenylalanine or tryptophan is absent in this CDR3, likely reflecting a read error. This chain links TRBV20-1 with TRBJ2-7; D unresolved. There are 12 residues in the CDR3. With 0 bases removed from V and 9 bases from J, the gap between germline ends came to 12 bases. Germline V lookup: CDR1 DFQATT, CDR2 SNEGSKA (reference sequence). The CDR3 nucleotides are TGCAGTGCTAGAGACGAGGTTAAGGCGCAGTACTTA. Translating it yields CSARDEVKAQYL.

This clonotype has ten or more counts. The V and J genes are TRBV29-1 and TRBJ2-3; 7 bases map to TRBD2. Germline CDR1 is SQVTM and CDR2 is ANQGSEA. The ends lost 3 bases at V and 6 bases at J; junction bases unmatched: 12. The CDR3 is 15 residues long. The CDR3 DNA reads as TGCAGCGTTGATCGGCGGGAGATTCAACCGGATACGCAGTATTTT. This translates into CSVDRREIQPDTQYF.

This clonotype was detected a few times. CDR3 sequence reads: CSALEREWAQYF. CDR3 coding DNA: TGCAGTGCCCTTGAGCGGGAATGGGCCCAGTACTTC. The J gene is TRBJ2-5, the V gene TRBV20-1; 7 nucleotides align to TRBD2. The junction had 10 bases not matched to a gene; V was cut back by 6 bases and J by 9 bases. The length of the CDR3 is 12 residues. Germline V gene data show CDR1 as DFQATT and CDR2 as SNEGSKA (reference sequence).

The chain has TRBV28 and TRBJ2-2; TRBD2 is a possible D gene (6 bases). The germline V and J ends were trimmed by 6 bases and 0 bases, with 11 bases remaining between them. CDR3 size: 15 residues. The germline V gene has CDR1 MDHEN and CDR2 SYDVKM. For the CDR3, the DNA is TGTGCCAGCAGACGTGGAGGGGCGAACACCGGGGAGCTGTTTTTT. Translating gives CASRRGGANTGELFF.

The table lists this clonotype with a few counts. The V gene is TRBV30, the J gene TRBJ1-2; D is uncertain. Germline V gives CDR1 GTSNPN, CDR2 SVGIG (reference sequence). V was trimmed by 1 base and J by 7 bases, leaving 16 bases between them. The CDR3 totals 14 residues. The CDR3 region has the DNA TGTGCCTGGAGTGGGACGCGGACCCCGTCTGGCTACACCTTC. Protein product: CAWSGTRTPSGYTF.

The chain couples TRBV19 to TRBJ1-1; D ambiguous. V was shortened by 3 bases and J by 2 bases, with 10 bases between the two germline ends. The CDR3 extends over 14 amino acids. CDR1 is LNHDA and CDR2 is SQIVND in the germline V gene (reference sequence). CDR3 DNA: TGTGCCAGTAGTATTTACGAGGGAAACACTGAAGCTTTCTTT. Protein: CASSIYEGNTEAFF.

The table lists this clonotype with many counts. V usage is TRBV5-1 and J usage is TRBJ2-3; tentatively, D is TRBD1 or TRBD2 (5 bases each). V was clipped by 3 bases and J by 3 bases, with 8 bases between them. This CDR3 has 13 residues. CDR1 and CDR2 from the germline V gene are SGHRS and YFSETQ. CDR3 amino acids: CASSWGKTDTQYF. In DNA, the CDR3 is TGCGCCAGCAGCTGGGGGAAGACAGATACGCAGTATTTT.

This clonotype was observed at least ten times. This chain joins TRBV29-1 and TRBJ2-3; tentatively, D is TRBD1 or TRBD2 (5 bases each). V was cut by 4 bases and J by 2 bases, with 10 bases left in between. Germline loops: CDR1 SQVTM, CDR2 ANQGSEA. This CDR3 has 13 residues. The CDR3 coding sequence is TGCAGCGTTGCGGGGCTTCACACAGATACGCAGTATTTT. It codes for CSVAGLHTDTQYF.

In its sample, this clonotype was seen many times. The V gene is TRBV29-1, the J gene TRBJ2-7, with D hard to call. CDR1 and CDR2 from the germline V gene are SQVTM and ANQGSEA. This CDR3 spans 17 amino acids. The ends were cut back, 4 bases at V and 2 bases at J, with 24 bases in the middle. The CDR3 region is CSVVGRPSYAATYEQYF. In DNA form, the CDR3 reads TGCAGCGTTGTGGGCAGGCCCTCATACGCGGCTACCTACGAGCAGTACTTC.